The 8 T cell receptor beta chains below were found in one sample sequenced in a study of shared clonotypes between healthy human individuals. Some clones are missing from TCRdb's copy, which holds only in-frame ones; the method was immunoSEQ multiplex PCR. The profile shows 950,000 to 1,300,000 clones, approximately 72% of them singletons. Sequencing input: memory CD4+ T cells sorted from blood. The subset was: CD45RA-negative fraction. The source of these receptors is a man aged 18 to 30 in good health.

This chain connects TRBV19 to TRBJ1-4; D ambiguous. Trimming took off 4 bases at V and 8 bases at J, with 8 bases between the two ends. Germline CDR1 LNHDA, CDR2 SQIVND (reference sequence). The CDR3 is 12 residues long. CDR3 sequence reads: CASSTNSEKLFF. In DNA form, the CDR3 reads TGTGCCAGTAGTACTAACAGCGAAAAACTGTTTTTT.

This clone has a handful of counts. For the CDR3, the DNA is TGTGCCACGCGGGGACAGGGGGTCAATCAGCCCCAGCATTTT. This gives the protein CATRGQGVNQPQHF. The chain carries TRBV6-1 and TRBJ1-5; TRBD1 matches 11 bases. Germline CDR1 reads MNHNS; CDR2 reads SASEGT. The trim removed 10 bases at V and 3 bases at J, leaving 5 bases unmatched. This CDR3 comprises 14 residues.

V usage is TRBV5-1 and J usage is TRBJ2-5, with D possibly matching TRBD1 (5 bases). The CDR3 totals 13 residues. In germline, CDR1 is SGHRS, CDR2 YFSETQ. V was cut by 2 bases and J by 4 bases, with 9 bases left in between. CDR3 sequence: CASSFPRGETQYF. The CDR3 bases are TGCGCCAGCAGCTTCCCTAGGGGAGAGACCCAGTACTTC.

V usage is TRBV6-5 and J usage is TRBJ1-2; D unresolved. Trimming cost V 6 bases and J 7 bases, with 21 bases left between them. Germline CDR1 is MNHEY and CDR2 is SVGAGI. The CDR3 covers 15 residues. The CDR3 sequence is CASSPPRTSGRGYTF. The CDR3 nucleotides are TGTGCCAGCAGCCCCCCGAGAACCTCGGGTCGTGGCTACACCTTC.

CDR3 amino acids: CASSYSITSSYEQYF. The CDR3, as DNA: TGTGCCAGCAGTTACTCGATTACGAGCTCCTACGAGCAGTACTTC. The gene calls are TRBV6-5 and TRBJ2-7; the D is unclear. Trimming shortened V by 0 bases and J by 0 bases, and 9 bases separated the two germline ends. The V gene's germline CDR1 is MNHEY and CDR2 SVGAGI. This CDR3 has 15 residues.

The chain couples TRBV5-4 to TRBJ2-3, with TRBD1 identical over 7 bases. V lost 4 bases and J lost 5; bases outside the gene matches: 16. Germline V gene data show CDR1 as SGHNT and CDR2 as YYREEE (reference sequence). The CDR3 length is 17 residues. CDR3 sequence (DNA): TGTGCCAGCAGCCGAAAGGGACAGTCAGGATTGGGAGATACGCAGTATTTT. Translation gives CASSRKGQSGLGDTQYF.

This clone was picked up one time. The V call is TRBV7-2, the J call TRBJ2-1; 9 bases are shared with TRBD2. The V gene's germline CDR1 is SGHTA and CDR2 FQGNSA. CDR3 length: 15 amino acids. Trimming removed 1 base from V and 6 bases from J; junction bases left unmatched: 4. The CDR3 spells CASSLVSSGVNEQFF. DNA for the CDR3: TGTGCCAGCAGCTTAGTATCTAGCGGGGTCAATGAGCAGTTCTTC.

The rearrangement links TRBV2 to TRBJ1-1; D possibly corresponds to TRBD1 (6 bases). V shed 5 bases and J shed 2 bases, with 15 bases lying between them. This CDR3 has 15 residues. Germline V gene data show CDR1 as SNHLY and CDR2 as FYNNEI. The CDR3 nucleotides are TGTGCCAGCAGTTCTGAGGGGGTAGTAAACACTGAAGCTTTCTTT. Translating it yields CASSSEGVVNTEAFF. Full variable domain (remainder filled in from reference TRBV2 and TRBJ1-1): EPEVTQTPSHQVTQMGQEVILRCVPISNHLYFYWYRQILGQKVEFLVSFYNNEISEKSEIFDDQFSVERPDGSNFTLKIRSTKLEDSAMYFCASSSEGVVNTEAFFGQGTRLTVV.